The rows below give T cell receptor beta chains drawn from one sample of a study of T cell repertoires in aging, cancer and after chemotherapy. TCRdb called the multiplex PCR reads again in MiXCR, with one record for every CDR3 protein. The data show roughly 6,000 distinct CDR3 sequences, around 40% seen once. Sample: blood. The receptors here all came from a human donor with a blood cancer. CDR3s include the opening cysteine and the closing phenylalanine or tryptophan. D genes are given only for firm matches. Clone size, where shown, is once, few, many, or a class for clones that have expanded.

clone size	V gene	J gene	D gene	CDR3 DNA	CDR3 protein
NA	TRBV19	TRBJ1-2	TRBD1	TGTGCCAGTAACATTCCCGGGACAGGGGGTTCGGACTATGGCTACACCTTC	CASNIPGTGGSDYGYTF
few	TRBV5-1	TRBJ2-1	TRBD2	TGCGCCAGCAGCTGGACGCTAGCGGGAGTACTCAATGAGCAGTTCTTC	CASSWTLAGVLNEQFF
few	TRBV5-5	TRBJ2-7	NA	TGTGCCAGCAGCTTGGACAGGGACCTGGTCGAGCAGTACTTC	CASSLDRDLVEQYF
NA	TRBV19	TRBJ2-3	NA	TGTGCCAGTAGTATCCGGACAGATACGCAGTATTTT	CASSIRTDTQYF
medium-sized	TRBV29-1	TRBJ2-5	TRBD1	TGCAGCGCTACAGGGGGAGAGACCCAGTACTTC	CSATGGETQYF
NA	TRBV20-1	TRBJ1-1	NA	TGCAGCCCGGGAGCCCCTGCGAACACTGAAGCTTTCTTT	CSPGAPANTEAFF
NA	TRBV12-3/TRBV12-4	TRBJ1-2	NA	TGTGCCACCTGGGCACCAACGGGCTATGGCTACACCTTC	CATWAPTGYGYTF
NA	TRBV24-1	TRBJ2-1	NA	TGTGCCACCAGTGATCACGGAGCGTTGCTCAATGAGCAGTTCTTC	CATSDHGALLNEQFF
medium-sized	TRBV29-1	TRBJ2-7	NA	TGCAGCGTTCTCCCCACTGCTGACACCGAGCAGTACTTC	CSVLPTADTEQYF
medium-sized	TRBV29-1	TRBJ2-1	TRBD2	TGCAGCGTCCGGGGGACTAGCGGGAACAATGAGCAGTTCTTC	CSVRGTSGNNEQFF
NA	TRBV27	TRBJ2-7	TRBD1	TGTGCCAGCAGTCCGATCGACAGGGGCCCTAGCTCCTACGAGCAGTACTTC	CASSPIDRGPSSYEQYF
few	TRBV12-3/TRBV12-4	TRBJ1-4	NA	TGTGCCAGCAGTTTGGCCCTCCCGGGGGGAGAAAAACTGTTTTTT	CASSLALPGGEKLFF
few	TRBV18	TRBJ2-5	TRBD2	TGTGCCAGCTCACCAACTGTTAGCGGGAGAGAGACCCAGTACTTC	CASSPTVSGRETQYF
few	TRBV6-2/TRBV6-3	TRBJ2-6	NA	TGTGCCAGCAGACAGCACTCTGGGGCCAACGTCCTGACTTTC	CASRQHSGANVLTF
NA	TRBV27	TRBJ2-1	TRBD2	TGTGCCAGCAGTACGGGACTAGCGGGGTACAATGAGCAGTTCTTC	CASSTGLAGYNEQFF
NA	TRBV20-1	TRBJ2-1	TRBD2	TGCAGTGCTAGACGCCTAGCGGGATACAATGAGCAGTTCTTC	CSARRLAGYNEQFF
few	TRBV6-2/TRBV6-3	TRBJ2-5	NA	TGTGCCAGCCTGGGATGGCAGGGGGGGGAGACCCAGTACTTC	CASLGWQGGETQYF
NA	TRBV7-6	TRBJ2-1	TRBD1	TGTGCCAGCAGCCCACTCAGGGGGAGCTCCTACAATGAGCAGTTCTTC	CASSPLRGSSYNEQFF
NA	TRBV15	TRBJ2-1	TRBD2	TGTGCCACCAGCAGCCGAAAGGGAACTAGCGGGAGTAGGAATGAGCAGTTCTTC	CATSSRKGTSGSRNEQFF
NA	TRBV18	TRBJ2-7	NA	TGTGCCAGCTCACCTCGCAGTGCAGGGTTCGACGAGCAGTACTTC	CASSPRSAGFDEQYF
few	TRBV18	TRBJ2-4	NA	TGTGCCAGCTCACCTCGCTCAGGAGTCCTAGCCAAAAACATTCAGTACTTC	CASSPRSGVLAKNIQYF
few	TRBV12-3/TRBV12-4	TRBJ2-7	TRBD2	TGTGCCAGCAGTTTCTTGGCGGGAGGTCGAGAGCAGTACTTC	CASSFLAGGREQYF
few	TRBV18	TRBJ2-5	TRBD2	TGTGCCAGCTCACCTAGCGGGAGTGGTTTAGAGACCCAGTACTTC	CASSPSGSGLETQYF
few	TRBV12-3/TRBV12-4	TRBJ2-7	NA	TGTGCCAGCAGTTTAGCGATGAGGGAGCAGTACTTC	CASSLAMREQYF
NA	TRBV12-3/TRBV12-4	TRBJ2-1	NA	TGTGCCAGCACGGGGGTCGGGAAGGCTGAGCAGTTCTTC	CASTGVGKAEQFF
few	TRBV19	TRBJ2-3	TRBD1	TGTGCCAGTAGTATGGGACAGAGCACAGATACGCAGTATTTT	CASSMGQSTDTQYF
NA	TRBV6-8	TRBJ2-7	TRBD1	TGTGCCAGCAGTTACCCGGGACAGGGATCCTACGAGCAGTACTTC	CASSYPGQGSYEQYF
few	TRBV27	TRBJ2-3	NA	TGTGCCAGCAGTTTAGTGGTTTATGGCTCGGACACAGATACGCAGTATTTT	CASSLVVYGSDTDTQYF
medium-sized	TRBV12-3/TRBV12-4	TRBJ2-3	NA	TGTGCCAGCAGTTTCTCAGGGACAGATACGCAGTATTTT	CASSFSGTDTQYF
few	TRBV19	TRBJ2-1	TRBD1	TGTGCCAGTAGCGACGAGGGCAGGGGGCGGAACAATGAGCAGTTCTTC	CASSDEGRGRNNEQFF
once	TRBV5-8	TRBJ2-1	NA	TGTGCCAGCAGGGAGCCCCTATTGAGGGGCGGGAATGAGCAGTTCTTC	CASREPLLRGGNEQFF
medium-sized	TRBV29-1	TRBJ2-7	TRBD1	TGCAGCGTTAACGGACAGGGGGTAACATCCGAGCAGTACTTC	CSVNGQGVTSEQYF
NA	TRBV6-5	TRBJ2-3	TRBD2	TGTGCCAGCAGAACTAGCGGGAGGACAGATACGCAGTATTTT	CASRTSGRTDTQYF
few	TRBV19	TRBJ1-3	NA	TGTGCCAGTTTCACGTCAGGGCGCGAAGGAAACACCATATATTTT	CASFTSGREGNTIYF
few	TRBV19	TRBJ1-4	TRBD1	TGTGCCAGTAGCCCGAGGACAGGTGGGGCCGAAAAACTGTTTTTT	CASSPRTGGAEKLFF
large	TRBV27	TRBJ2-7	TRBD1	TGTGCCAGCAGTTTATATACAGGGGGCTACGAGCAGTACTTC	CASSLYTGGYEQYF
NA	TRBV27	TRBJ2-2	TRBD2	TGTGCCAGCAATGAGGGGACTAGCGCCACCGGGGAGCTGTTTTTT	CASNEGTSATGELFF
NA	TRBV6-1	TRBJ2-4	NA	TGTGCCAGCAGTGCGTTTACAGCCGAAAACATTCAGTACTTC	CASSAFTAENIQYF
NA	TRBV5-1	TRBJ2-5	NA	TGCGCCAGCAGCCGGGGTGGAGAAGGGGCCCAGTACTTC	CASSRGGEGAQYF
NA	TRBV27	TRBJ2-3	NA	TGTGCCAGCAGAGAGAGCGGAATTAGCACAGATACGCAGTATTTT	CASRESGISTDTQYF
NA	TRBV20-1	TRBJ2-1	NA	TGCAGTGCTAGGAAAATAGCGGATTCCTACAATGAGCAGTTCTTC	CSARKIADSYNEQFF
NA	TRBV12-3/TRBV12-4	TRBJ2-7	NA	TGTGCCAGCAGTTTCTTAGTTTACGAGCAGTACTTC	CASSFLVYEQYF